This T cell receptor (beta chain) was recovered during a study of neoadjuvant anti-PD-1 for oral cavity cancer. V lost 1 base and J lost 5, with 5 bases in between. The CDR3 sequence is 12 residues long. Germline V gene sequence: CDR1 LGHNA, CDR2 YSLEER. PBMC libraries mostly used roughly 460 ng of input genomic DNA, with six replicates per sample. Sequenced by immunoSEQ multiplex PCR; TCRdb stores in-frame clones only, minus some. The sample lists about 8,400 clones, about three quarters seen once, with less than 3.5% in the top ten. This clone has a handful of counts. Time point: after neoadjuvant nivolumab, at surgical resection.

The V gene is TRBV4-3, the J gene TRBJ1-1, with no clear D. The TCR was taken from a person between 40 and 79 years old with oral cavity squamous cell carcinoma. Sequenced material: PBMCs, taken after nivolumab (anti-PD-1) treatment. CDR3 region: CASSQGRTEAFF. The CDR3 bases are TGCGCCAGCAGCCAAGGGAGGACTGAAGCTTTCTTT.